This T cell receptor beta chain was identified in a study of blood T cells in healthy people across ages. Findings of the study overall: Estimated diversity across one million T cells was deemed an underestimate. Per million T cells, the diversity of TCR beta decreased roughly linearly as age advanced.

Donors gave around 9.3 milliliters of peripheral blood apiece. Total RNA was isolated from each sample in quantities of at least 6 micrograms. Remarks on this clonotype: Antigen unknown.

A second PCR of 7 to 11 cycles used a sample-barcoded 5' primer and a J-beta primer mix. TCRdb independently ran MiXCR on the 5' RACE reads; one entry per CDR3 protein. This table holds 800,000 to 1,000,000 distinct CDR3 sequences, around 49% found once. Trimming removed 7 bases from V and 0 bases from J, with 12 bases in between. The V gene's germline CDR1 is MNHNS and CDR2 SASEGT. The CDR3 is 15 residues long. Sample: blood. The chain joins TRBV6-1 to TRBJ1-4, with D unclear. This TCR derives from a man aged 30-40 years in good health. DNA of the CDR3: TGTGCCAGCATCAACGGGTTGACAACTAATGAAAAACTGTTTTTT. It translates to CASINGLTTNEKLFF.